The TCR beta chain under discussion was sequenced for a study of T cell responses to AZD1222 COVID-19 vaccine. This CDR3 region has 15 residues. Per germline, CDR1 SGDLS and CDR2 YYNGEE. The germline V and J ends were trimmed by 0 bases and 2 bases, with 9 bases remaining between them. Comments on this clone: The antigen is undetermined.

General observations from the study: Nearly half of spike-specific TCRs reportedly target unmutated variant regions.

The repertoire was sequenced with immunoSEQ multiplex PCR; TCRdb's copy has only in-frame clones and lacks some. The sample holds approximately 72,000 clones, roughly nine tenths seen once. This chain uses TRBV9 with TRBJ1-5, with D perhaps TRBD1 (5 bases). The sequence came from an adult who received the AZD1222 COVID-19 vaccine. The starting material was peripheral blood, obtained 28 days after the second AZD1222 dose. CDR3 residues: CASSVGEGGNQPQHF. In nucleotides, the CDR3 is TGTGCCAGCAGCGTAGGGGAAGGGGGCAATCAGCCCCAGCATTTT.